Below are 32 T cell receptor beta chains sequenced from a single sample in a study of blood T cell repertoires in COVID-19 (dated by TCRdb to the early 2020s). Library preparation employed the immunoSEQ multiplex PCR assay. Entries here come from immuneACCESS through TCRdb and include only in-frame sequences with V and J called. Some clones fail to appear in such tables; in the studies checked, an unresolved V gene covers under half of the shortfall, and the cause of the remainder is unknown. Recorded for this sample are hundreds of thousands of clones; approximately 91% of them occurred a single time. More than 5.5% of the sample is in the top ten clones. The sequencing input was peripheral blood. The receptors stem from a man in his 60s who had recovered from COVID-19.

The chain is built from TRBV18 and TRBJ1-6, with 8 positions matching TRBD1. The germline CDR1 and CDR2 sequences are KGHSH and LQKENI. Losses at the gene ends were 0 bases for V and 6 bases for J; bases not matched to a gene: 1. This CDR3 region has 15 residues. The CDR3 is CASSPPTGANSPLHF. CDR3 nucleotide sequence: TGTGCCAGCTCACCACCGACAGGGGCTAATTCACCCCTCCACTTT.

This chain joins TRBV6-6 and TRBJ2-1; unclear D gene. Germline CDR1 MNHNY, CDR2 SVGAGI (reference sequence). This CDR3 is built from 11 residues. V lost 5 bases and J lost 7, with 6 bases in between. CDR3 DNA: TGTGCCAGCAGTCCCTTAAATGAGCAGTTCTTC. Translation gives CASSPLNEQFF.

This chain's CDR3 is CASSPLGGSVNTEAFF. CDR3 bases: TGTGCCAGCAGCCCCCTCGGGGGGTCGGTGAACACTGAAGCTTTCTTT. The chain has TRBV5-6 and TRBJ1-1, with D maybe TRBD1 (5 bases). Germline V gene data show CDR1 as SGHDT and CDR2 as YYEEEE. The CDR3 spans 16 residues. Trimming left V 4 bases short and J 0 bases short, with 16 bases between. Combining the CDR3 with reference TRBV5-6 and TRBJ1-1 gives the whole variable domain DAGVTQSPTHLIKTRGQQVTLRCSPKSGHDTVSWYQQALGQGPQFIFQYYEEEERQRGNFPDRFSGHQFPNYSSELNVNALLLGDSALYLCASSPLGGSVNTEAFFGQGTRLTVV.

V usage is TRBV11-2 and J usage is TRBJ1-1; TRBD1 matches at 7 bases. The CDR3 is 17 residues long. Germline lookup yields CDR1 SGHAT and CDR2 FQNNGV. V lost 0 bases to trimming and J lost 1 base; unmatched junction nucleotides: 8. The CDR3 DNA is TGTGCCAGCAGCTTAGATTCCCAGGGGGGACCGAACACTGAAGCTTTCTTT. Its translation is CASSLDSQGGPNTEAFF.

The chain uses TRBV5-1 and TRBJ1-2, with a possible D match to TRBD1 (6 bases). The germline V gene has CDR1 SGHRS and CDR2 YFSETQ. This CDR3 contains 12 residues. V lost 5 bases and J 1 base, leaving 6 bases between the germline ends. The CDR3 reads CASRDSNYGYTF. CDR3 DNA: TGCGCCAGCAGGGACAGTAACTATGGCTACACCTTC. The full variable domain, rest sourced from reference TRBV5-1 and TRBJ1-2, is KAGVTQTPRYLIKTRGQQVTLSCSPISGHRSVSWYQQTPGQGLQFLFEYFSETQRNKGNFPGRFSGRQFSNSRSEMNVSTLELGDSALYLCASRDSNYGYTFGSGTRLTVV.

This chain links TRBV14 with TRBJ2-7, with 9 bases lining up with TRBD1. The germline CDR1 and CDR2 sequences are SGHDN and FVKESK. The trim removed 1 base at V and 2 bases at J, leaving 3 bases unmatched. This CDR3 region has 15 residues. The CDR3, as DNA: TGTGCCAGCAGCCAAGGGGACAGGGCCACCTACGAGCAGTACTTC. It yields the protein CASSQGDRATYEQYF.

As concerns this clone: The same CDR3 can be traced to other DNA sequences in this sample. In DNA form, the CDR3 reads TGTGCCAGCAGCCTAGGGGGCTCCTACGAGCAGTACTTC. Translation: CASSLGGSYEQYF. The chain has TRBV12-3 or TRBV12-4 and TRBJ2-7; D perhaps matches TRBD1 (6 bases). The V end lost 6 bases, the J end lost 0 bases, and 9 bases lay between the germline ends. This CDR3 has 13 residues.

The chain is built from TRBV27 and TRBJ1-6; 8 nucleotides match TRBD1. V lost 6 bases and J lost 9; bases outside the gene matches: 19. Germline assignment: CDR1 MNHEY and CDR2 SMNVEV (reference sequence). This CDR3 contains 18 residues. The CDR3 region has the DNA TGTGCCAGCAGCCCGCTGACCTCATATGACAGGGGAGGTTCACCCCTCCACTTT. Translated: CASSPLTSYDRGGSPLHF.

The chain recombines TRBV28 with TRBJ1-5, with D possibly TRBD1 on 6 matching bases. The germline V and J ends were trimmed by 6 bases and 7 bases, with 19 bases remaining between them. This CDR3 has 15 amino acids. In germline, CDR1 is MDHEN, CDR2 SYDVKM. The CDR3 DNA sequence: TGTGCCAGCAGCTCGGCGGGAGGGGGTAAACAGCCCCAGCATTTT. The encoded protein is CASSSAGGGKQPQHF.

This rearrangement joins TRBV29-1 to TRBJ1-1; D is unclear. The CDR3 loop spans 14 amino acids. The germline V gene has CDR1 SQVTM and CDR2 ANQGSEA. Between the trimmed V and J ends, which lost 3 bases and 4 bases, there was a span of 15 bases. The CDR3 DNA follows: TGCAGCGTTGAGGGCCCGGGAGGTGGCACTGAAGCTTTCTTT. Amino acid sequence: CSVEGPGGGTEAFF.

The chain carries TRBV30 and TRBJ1-1, with a tentative D call TRBD1 (6 bases). With 2 bases removed from V and 0 bases from J, the gap between germline ends came to 10 bases. The CDR3 runs 14 residues. Germline CDR1 reads GTSNPN; CDR2 reads SVGIG (reference sequence). In DNA form, the CDR3 reads TGTGCCTGGAGTCCGGGACAATTGAACACTGAAGCTTTCTTT. It translates to CAWSPGQLNTEAFF.

On this clone itself: At the DNA level, this CDR3 is encoded by other sequences in the same sample as well. The chain uses TRBV6-5 and TRBJ2-7; TRBD2 matches 9 bases. V lost 6 bases to trimming and J lost 1 base; unmatched junction nucleotides: 1. The V gene's germline CDR1 is MNHEY and CDR2 SVGAGI. CDR3 length: 13 residues. CDR3: CASRTSGSYEQYF. In nucleotides, the CDR3 is TGTGCCAGCAGGACTAGCGGATCCTACGAGCAGTACTTC.

The gene calls are TRBV5-6 and TRBJ1-4; 8 bases map to TRBD1. After removal of 4 bases from V and 4 bases from J, the junction contained 6 bases not matched to a gene. This CDR3 contains 15 residues. Germline CDR1 reads SGHDT; CDR2 reads YYEEEE. CDR3 nucleotides: TGTGCCAGCAGCGTGGGGACAGGCTATAATGAAAAACTGTTTTTT. The encoded protein is CASSVGTGYNEKLFF.

This rearrangement joins TRBV30 to TRBJ1-2; no clear D gene. Trimming left V 1 base short and J 5 bases short, with 8 bases between. Germline V gene lookup returns CDR1 GTSNPN and CDR2 SVGIG (reference sequence). The CDR3 covers 12 residues. CDR3 coding DNA: TGTGCCTGGAGTGAAGAGTGGTATGGCTACACCTTC. Translation: CAWSEEWYGYTF. The complete variable domain, with remaining parts taken from reference TRBV30 and TRBJ1-2, reads SQTIHQWPATLVQPVGSPLSLECTVEGTSNPNLYWYRQAAGRGLQLLFYSVGIGQISSEVPQNLSASRPQDRQFILSSKKLLLSDSGFYLCAWSEEWYGYTFGSGTRLTVV.

The J gene is TRBJ2-1, the V gene TRBV11-2, with TRBD2 matching 10 bases. The CDR3 sequence is 15 residues long. V trimming: 1 base; J trimming: 6 bases; junction bases outside the gene matches: 3. The germline CDR1 and CDR2 sequences are SGHAT and FQNNGV. The CDR3 sequence: CASSLGTSGLNEQFF. The CDR3 bases are TGTGCCAGCAGCTTAGGGACTAGCGGCCTCAATGAGCAGTTCTTC. The full variable domain, completed using reference TRBV11-2 and TRBJ2-1, is EAGVAQSPRYKIIEKRQSVAFWCNPISGHATLYWYQQILGQGPKLLIQFQNNGVVDDSQLPKDRFSAERLKGVDSTLKIQPAKLEDSAVYLCASSLGTSGLNEQFFGPGTRLTVL.

The chain links TRBV11-2 to TRBJ1-1; tentatively, D is TRBD1 (5 bases). CDR1 is SGHAT, CDR2 FQNNGV, per germline. The V and J ends lost 6 bases and 4 bases respectively, with 9 bases between them. This CDR3 comprises 12 residues. CDR3 residues: CASRGHSTEAFF. The CDR3 DNA reads TGTGCCAGCAGGGGGCATAGCACTGAAGCTTTCTTT.

This clone showed up just once. The V gene is TRBV7-9, the J gene TRBJ1-2; D not certain. Germline assignment: CDR1 SEHNR and CDR2 FQNEAQ (reference sequence). This CDR3 spans 14 amino acids. V dropped 0 bases and J dropped 1 base, with 6 bases sitting between them. CDR3 sequence reads: CASSLAPVNYGYTF. The CDR3 DNA reads as TGTGCCAGCAGCTTAGCTCCAGTTAACTATGGCTACACCTTC.

This clone was observed a single time. The rearrangement joins TRBV18 to TRBJ1-1; D gene ambiguous. The CDR3 is 17 residues long. Germline values: CDR1 KGHSH, CDR2 LQKENI. The V and J ends lost 5 bases and 6 bases respectively, with 25 bases between them. This CDR3 reads CASSSDTLARVRAEAFF. DNA for the CDR3: TGTGCCAGCTCATCAGACACGCTCGCGAGGGTTAGGGCTGAAGCTTTCTTT.

This clone was counted once. This chain joins TRBV3-1 (or the pseudogene TRBV3-2) and TRBJ1-6, with D possibly matching TRBD1 (5 bases). Trimming took 2 bases from V and 13 from J, leaving 9 bases between them. In germline, CDR1 is LGHDT, CDR2 YNNKEL (reference sequence). The CDR3 extends over 12 amino acids. The CDR3 DNA sequence: TGTGCCAGCAGCCAACCAGGGTCCCCCCTCCACTTT. Its translation is CASSQPGSPLHF.

The rearrangement links TRBV27 to TRBJ2-7; weak D call: TRBD1 (8 bases). CDR1 and CDR2 (germline): MNHEY, SMNVEV (reference sequence). The V and J ends lost 5 bases and 5 bases respectively, with 22 bases between them. CDR3 size: 16 residues. The CDR3 is CASSLKPDREGDEQYF. Written as DNA, the CDR3 is TGTGCCAGCAGTCTCAAGCCGGACAGGGAGGGCGACGAGCAGTACTTC.

The sample holds one count of this clone. The chain is built from TRBV11-3 and TRBJ2-3; a weak D match, TRBD2 (6 bases). Trimming stripped 5 bases from V and 2 bases from J, with 17 bases between. The CDR3 runs to 16 residues. CDR1 is SGHNT, CDR2 YENEEA, per germline. The CDR3 sequence: CASSPGGGIVTDTQYF. In DNA form, the CDR3 reads TGTGCCAGCAGCCCCGGTGGAGGGATAGTCACAGATACGCAGTATTTT.

V usage is TRBV29-1 and J usage is TRBJ1-5, with 12 bases fitting TRBD1. Looked up from germline, CDR1 is SQVTM and CDR2 is ANQGSEA. J lost 7 bases, V lost 4 bases, and 8 bases had no gene match. This CDR3 comprises 15 residues. The CDR3, as DNA: TGCAGCGTTGGGGACAGGGGGCTCAACCGGCAGCCCCAGCATTTT. Protein sequence: CSVGDRGLNRQPQHF.

The gene calls are TRBV5-1 and TRBJ1-6; D may be TRBD1 (6 bases). The germline V gene encodes CDR1 SGHRS and CDR2 YFSETQ. CDR3 length equals 15 residues. Trimming cost V 4 bases and J 7 bases, with 15 bases left between them. The CDR3 is CASSDEGHPNSPLHF. CDR3 DNA sequence: TGCGCCAGCAGCGACGAGGGACACCCCAATTCACCCCTCCACTTT.

The chain combines TRBV27 with TRBJ2-5, with TRBD1 matching 8 bases. CDR1 MNHEY and CDR2 SMNVEV come from the germline V gene (reference sequence). The V gene end was trimmed by 10 bases and the J gene end by 3 bases; junction bases not matched to a gene: 16. The CDR3 length is 16 residues. Here the CDR3 reads CANFPYGWTGKETQYF. The CDR3 region has the DNA TGTGCCAACTTCCCTTACGGTTGGACAGGGAAAGAGACCCAGTACTTC.

The chain employs TRBV4-1 and TRBJ2-7; no reliable D call. V lost 1 base and J 2 bases, leaving 12 bases between the germline ends. CDR3 length: 15 residues. From germline, CDR1 is MGHRA and CDR2 YSYEKL. As DNA, the CDR3 is TGCGCCAGCAGCCAAGGCCTCCAGGATACCTACGAGCAGTACTTC. It encodes CASSQGLQDTYEQYF.

The DNA for the CDR3 is TGTGCCAGTAGCCGGGGGACTAGCGGGCGCTACGAGCAGTACTTC. Translating gives CASSRGTSGRYEQYF. The V gene is TRBV19, the J gene TRBJ2-7; TRBD2 matches 12 bases. The CDR3 loop spans 15 amino acids. Germline CDR1 LNHDA, CDR2 SQIVND (reference sequence). J lost 3 bases, V lost 6 bases, and 6 bases had no gene match.

The V gene is TRBV7-2, the J gene TRBJ2-1; D might be TRBD2 (5 bases). V was clipped by 1 base and J by 8 bases, with 12 bases between them. The CDR3 sequence is 14 residues long. Germline loops: CDR1 SGHTA, CDR2 FQGNSA. The CDR3 loop reads CASSLGLAVDEQFF. In DNA form, the CDR3 reads TGTGCCAGCAGCTTAGGGCTAGCAGTCGATGAGCAGTTCTTC.

The rearrangement joins TRBV6-5 to TRBJ2-5; D might be TRBD2 (5 bases). Germline V gene data show CDR1 as MNHEY and CDR2 as SVGAGI. The CDR3 has 14 residues. V lost 10 bases, J lost 2 bases, and 17 bases lay in between. CDR3 residues: CATKRDAGQETQYF. The CDR3 region has the DNA TGTGCCACTAAACGGGATGCGGGTCAAGAGACCCAGTACTTC.

The chain employs TRBV7-3 and TRBJ1-2, with D tentatively TRBD1 (5 bases). CDR1 and CDR2 from the germline V gene are SGHTA and FQGTGA. The CDR3 length is 15 residues. Trimming pared 5 bases from V and 0 bases from J, leaving 13 bases between. CDR3 loop: CASSEDTWTNYGYTF. In DNA form, the CDR3 reads TGTGCCAGCAGCGAGGACACCTGGACTAACTATGGCTACACCTTC.

V is TRBV29-1 and J is TRBJ2-7; D is perhaps TRBD2 (6 bases). Trimming stripped 6 bases from V and 4 bases from J, with 13 bases between. The CDR3 runs to 12 residues. From germline, CDR1 is SQVTM and CDR2 ANQGSEA. CDR3 in DNA: TGCAGCGTAGCTCGGGACTTTTACGAGCAGTACTTC. Its translation is CSVARDFYEQYF.

The chain carries TRBV12-5 and TRBJ2-1; D possibly corresponds to TRBD1 (6 bases). V lost 5 bases and J 7 bases, leaving 12 bases between the germline ends. Per the germline V gene, CDR1 is LGHNT and CDR2 is FRNRAP. The CDR3 spans 13 residues. CDR3 sequence: CASGRPQGNEQFF. CDR3 in DNA: TGTGCTAGTGGTCGCCCACAGGGTAATGAGCAGTTCTTC.

This chain joins TRBV7-9 and TRBJ2-3; 7 bases map to TRBD1. The trim removed 7 bases at V and 2 bases at J, leaving 6 bases unmatched. CDR3 size: 14 residues. From germline, CDR1 is SEHNR and CDR2 FQNEAQ (reference sequence). CDR3 in DNA: TGTGCCAGCAACCGACAGGGAAACACAGATACGCAGTATTTT. Protein product: CASNRQGNTDTQYF.